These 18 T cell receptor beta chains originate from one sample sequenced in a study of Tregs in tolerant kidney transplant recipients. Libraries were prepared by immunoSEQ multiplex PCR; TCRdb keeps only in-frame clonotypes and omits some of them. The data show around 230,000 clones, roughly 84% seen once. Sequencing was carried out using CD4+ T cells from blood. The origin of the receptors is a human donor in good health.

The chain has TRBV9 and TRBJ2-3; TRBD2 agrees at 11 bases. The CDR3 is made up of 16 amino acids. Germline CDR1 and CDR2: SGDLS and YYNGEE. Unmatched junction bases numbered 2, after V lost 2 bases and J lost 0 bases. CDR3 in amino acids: CASSVTSGISTDTQYF. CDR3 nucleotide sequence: TGTGCCAGCAGCGTGACTAGCGGGATTAGCACAGATACGCAGTATTTT.

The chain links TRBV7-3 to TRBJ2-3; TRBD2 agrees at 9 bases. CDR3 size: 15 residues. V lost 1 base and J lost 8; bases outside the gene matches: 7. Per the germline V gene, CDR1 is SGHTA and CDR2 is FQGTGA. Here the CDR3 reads CASSLKAGGPGTQYF. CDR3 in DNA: TGTGCCAGCAGCTTAAAGGCGGGGGGGCCAGGTACGCAGTATTTT.

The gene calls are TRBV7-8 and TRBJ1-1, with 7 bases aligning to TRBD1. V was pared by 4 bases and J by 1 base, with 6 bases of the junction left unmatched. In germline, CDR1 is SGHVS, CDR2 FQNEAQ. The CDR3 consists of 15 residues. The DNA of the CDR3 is TGTGCCAGCAGCTCGCAAGGGACAGAGAACACTGAAGCTTTCTTT. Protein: CASSSQGTENTEAFF.

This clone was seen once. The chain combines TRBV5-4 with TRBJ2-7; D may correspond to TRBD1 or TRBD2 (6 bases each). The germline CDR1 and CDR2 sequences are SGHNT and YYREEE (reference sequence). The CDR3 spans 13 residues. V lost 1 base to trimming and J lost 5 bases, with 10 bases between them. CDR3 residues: CASSLHREDEQYF. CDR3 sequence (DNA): TGTGCCAGCAGCTTGCACAGGGAGGACGAGCAGTACTTC.

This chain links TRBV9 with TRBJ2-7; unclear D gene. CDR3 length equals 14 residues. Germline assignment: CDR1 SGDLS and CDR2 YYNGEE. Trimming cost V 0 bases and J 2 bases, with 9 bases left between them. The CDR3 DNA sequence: TGTGCCAGCAGCGTAGGTCCAGCCACCTACGAGCAGTACTTC. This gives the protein CASSVGPATYEQYF. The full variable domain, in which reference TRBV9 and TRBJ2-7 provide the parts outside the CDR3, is DSGVTQTPKHLITATGQRVTLRCSPRSGDLSVYWYQQSLDQGLQFLIQYYNGEERAKGNILERFSAQQFPDLHSELNLSSLELGDSALYFCASSVGPATYEQYFGPGTRLTVT.

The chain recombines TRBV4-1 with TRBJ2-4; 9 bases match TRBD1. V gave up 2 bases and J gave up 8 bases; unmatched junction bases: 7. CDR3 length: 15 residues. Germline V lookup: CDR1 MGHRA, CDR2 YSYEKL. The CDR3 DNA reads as TGCGCCAGCAGCCAACTCACAGGGGGCCGGGACATTCAGTACTTC. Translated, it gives CASSQLTGGRDIQYF.

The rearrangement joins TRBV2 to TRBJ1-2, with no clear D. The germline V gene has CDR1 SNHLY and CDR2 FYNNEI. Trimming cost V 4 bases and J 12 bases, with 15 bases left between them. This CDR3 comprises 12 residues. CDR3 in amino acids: CASSGDGGVDTF. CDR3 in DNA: TGTGCCAGCAGTGGCGACGGAGGTGTCGACACCTTC.

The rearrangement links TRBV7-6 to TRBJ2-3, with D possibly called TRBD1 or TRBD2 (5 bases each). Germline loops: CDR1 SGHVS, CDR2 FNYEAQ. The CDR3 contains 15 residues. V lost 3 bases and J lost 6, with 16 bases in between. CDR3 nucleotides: TGTGCCAGCAGCTTTACGGGGCCTCCAGGTGATACGCAGTATTTT. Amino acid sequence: CASSFTGPPGDTQYF.

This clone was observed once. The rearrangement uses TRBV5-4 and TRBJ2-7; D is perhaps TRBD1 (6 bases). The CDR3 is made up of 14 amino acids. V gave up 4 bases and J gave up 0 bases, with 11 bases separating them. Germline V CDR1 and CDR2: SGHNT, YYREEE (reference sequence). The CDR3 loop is CASSLDSSSYEQYF. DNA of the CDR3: TGTGCCAGCAGCCTGGACAGCAGCTCCTACGAGCAGTACTTC.

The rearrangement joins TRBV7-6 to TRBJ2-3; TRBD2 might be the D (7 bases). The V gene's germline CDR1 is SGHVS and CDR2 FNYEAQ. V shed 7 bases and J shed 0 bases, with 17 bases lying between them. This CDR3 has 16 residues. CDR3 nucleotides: TGTGCCAGCACCACAAGGGGGGGCGGGAGCACAGATACGCAGTATTTT. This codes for CASTTRGGGSTDTQYF. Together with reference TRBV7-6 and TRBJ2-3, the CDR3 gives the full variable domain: GAGVSQSPRYKVTKRGQDVALRCDPISGHVSLYWYRQALGQGPEFLTYFNYEAQQDKSGLPNDRFSAERPEGSISTLTIQRTEQRDSAMYRCASTTRGGGSTDTQYFGPGTRLTVL.

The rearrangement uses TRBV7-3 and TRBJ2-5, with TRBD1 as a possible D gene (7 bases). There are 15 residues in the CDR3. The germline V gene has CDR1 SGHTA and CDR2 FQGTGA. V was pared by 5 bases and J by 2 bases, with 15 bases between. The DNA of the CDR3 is TGTGCCAGCAGCCCTCAGGGGGGATTACAAGAGACCCAGTACTTC. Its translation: CASSPQGGLQETQYF.

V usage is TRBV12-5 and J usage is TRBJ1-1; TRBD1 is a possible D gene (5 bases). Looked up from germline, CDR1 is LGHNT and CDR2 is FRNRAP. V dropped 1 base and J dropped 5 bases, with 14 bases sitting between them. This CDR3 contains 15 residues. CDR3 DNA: TGTGCTAGTGGTTTGGGAGGGACTGTTATTACTGAAGCTTTCTTT. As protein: CASGLGGTVITEAFF.

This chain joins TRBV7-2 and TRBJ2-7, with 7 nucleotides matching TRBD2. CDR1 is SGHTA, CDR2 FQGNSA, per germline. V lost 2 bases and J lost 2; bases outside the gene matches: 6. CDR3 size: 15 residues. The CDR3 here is CASSLRAGVAYEQYF. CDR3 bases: TGTGCCAGCAGCTTAAGGGCGGGAGTGGCCTACGAGCAGTACTTC.

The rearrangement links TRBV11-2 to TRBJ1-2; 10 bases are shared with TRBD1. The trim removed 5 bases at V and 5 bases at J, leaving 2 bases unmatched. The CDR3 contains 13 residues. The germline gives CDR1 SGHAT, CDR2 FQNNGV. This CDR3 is CASSAGQGYGYTF. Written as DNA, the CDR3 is TGTGCCAGCAGCGCGGGACAGGGGTATGGCTACACCTTC.

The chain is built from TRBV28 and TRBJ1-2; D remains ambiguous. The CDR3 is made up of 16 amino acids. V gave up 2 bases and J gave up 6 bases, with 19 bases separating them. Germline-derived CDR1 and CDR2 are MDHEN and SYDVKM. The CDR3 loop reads CASSLLPPTGSDGYTF. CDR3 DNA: TGTGCCAGCAGTTTACTGCCACCGACGGGGTCGGATGGCTACACCTTC.

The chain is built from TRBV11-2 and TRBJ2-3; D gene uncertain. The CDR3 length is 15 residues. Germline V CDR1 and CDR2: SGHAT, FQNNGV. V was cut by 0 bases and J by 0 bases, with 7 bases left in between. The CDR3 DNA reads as TGTGCCAGCAGCTTAGATCGGCAGAGCACAGATACGCAGTATTTT. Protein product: CASSLDRQSTDTQYF.

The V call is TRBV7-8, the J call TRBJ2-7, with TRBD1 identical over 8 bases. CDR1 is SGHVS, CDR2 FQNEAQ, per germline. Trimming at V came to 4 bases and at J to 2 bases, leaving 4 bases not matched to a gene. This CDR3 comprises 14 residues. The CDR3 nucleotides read TGTGCCAGCAGCTACCGACAGGGGACCTACGAGCAGTACTTC. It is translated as CASSYRQGTYEQYF.

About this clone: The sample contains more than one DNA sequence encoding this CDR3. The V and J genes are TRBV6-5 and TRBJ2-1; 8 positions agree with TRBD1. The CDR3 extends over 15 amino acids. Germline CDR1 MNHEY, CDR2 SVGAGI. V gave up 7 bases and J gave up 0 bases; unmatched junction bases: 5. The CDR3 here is CASTWTGNSYNEQFF. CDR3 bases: TGTGCCAGCACTTGGACAGGGAACTCCTACAATGAGCAGTTCTTC.